A single sample is the source of the 10 T cell receptor beta chains below, sequenced in a study of cytomegalovirus exposure and HLA in healthy donors. In the PCR, 60 Vbeta and 13 Jbeta primers were used. Clones were sequenced by immunoSEQ multiplex PCR, and TCRdb holds only the in-frame ones, with some missing. In the table there are approximately 88,000 clones, around 80% of which are singletons. The sequenced sample was PBMCs. All receptors derive from a man in his thirties or forties in good health and CMV-seropositive.

The chain employs TRBV6-5 and TRBJ2-7; TRBD1 aligns across 8 bases. J gave up 3 bases and V 6 bases, and 7 bases lay outside the gene matches. Germline V lookup: CDR1 MNHEY, CDR2 SVGAGI. This CDR3 has 14 residues. CDR3 nucleotides: TGTGCCAGCAGACCCCGGGACAGGATCTACGAGCAGTACGTC. Translating it yields CASRPRDRIYEQYV.

This clone was picked up a small number of times. The chain links TRBV5-1 to TRBJ2-5, with D possibly TRBD2 on 6 matching bases. The CDR3 contains 15 residues. Germline assignment: CDR1 SGHRS and CDR2 YFSETQ. Trimming stripped 0 bases from V and 5 bases from J, with 14 bases between. CDR3 sequence (DNA): TGCGCCAGCAGCTTGGAAGGTGCAGGGAGGGAGACCCAGTACTTC. It translates to CASSLEGAGRETQYF.

This clone was recorded a few times. The chain is built from TRBV27 and TRBJ1-6, with 9 nucleotides matching TRBD1. The CDR3 runs to 13 residues. The germline CDR1 and CDR2 sequences are MNHEY and SMNVEV (reference sequence). The trim removed 5 bases at V and 10 bases at J, leaving 3 bases unmatched. The CDR3 reads CASSRDRDSPLHF. The DNA for the CDR3 is TGTGCCAGCAGTAGGGACAGGGACTCACCCCTCCACTTT.

As DNA, the CDR3 is TGCGCCAGCAGCTCAGGACAGGTTAATAATGAAAAACTGTTTTTT. Translated, it gives CASSSGQVNNEKLFF. The chain combines TRBV5-1 with TRBJ1-4; 7 nucleotides align to TRBD1. Germline V gene lookup returns CDR1 SGHRS and CDR2 YFSETQ. V was clipped by 3 bases and J by 4 bases; unmatched bases: 6. This CDR3 is 15 amino acids long.

Details on this clone: Other DNA variants within this sample encode the same CDR3. The chain recombines TRBV5-4 with TRBJ1-2; 8 bases map to TRBD1. The V and J ends lost 0 bases and 6 bases, in that order; junction bases with no gene match: 1. The germline V gene encodes CDR1 SGHNT and CDR2 YYREEE (reference sequence). The CDR3 is made up of 13 amino acids. CDR3 bases: TGTGCCAGCAGCTTGGCAGGGGGCAATGGCTACACCTTC. This codes for CASSLAGGNGYTF.

The J gene is TRBJ1-6, the V gene TRBV12-5; tentative D call: TRBD1 (6 bases). The germline CDR1 and CDR2 sequences are LGHNT and FRNRAP. V lost 4 bases to trimming and J lost 5 bases, with 15 bases between them. The CDR3 length is 16 residues. CDR3 bases: TGTGCTAGTGGTTCCTGGCCGACAGGAGATAATTCACCCCTCCACTTT. This sequence encodes CASGSWPTGDNSPLHF.

The chain is built from TRBV27 and TRBJ1-2; 7 bases map to TRBD1. Looked up from germline, CDR1 is MNHEY and CDR2 is SMNVEV (reference sequence). The CDR3 has 15 residues. Losses at the gene ends were 3 bases for V and 4 bases for J; bases not matched to a gene: 8. CDR3 sequence reads: CASSLTGFEGYGYTF. DNA of the CDR3: TGTGCCAGCAGTTTGACAGGGTTCGAGGGCTATGGCTACACCTTC.

The chain joins TRBV4-2 to TRBJ2-2; the D gene is possibly TRBD1 (6 bases). Looked up from germline, CDR1 is LGHNA and CDR2 is YNFKEQ. This CDR3 is built from 15 residues. With 1 base removed from V and 7 bases from J, the gap between germline ends came to 13 bases. CDR3 amino acids: CASSQGGGTGGELFF. The CDR3 DNA is TGTGCCAGCAGCCAAGGAGGGGGAACGGGCGGGGAGCTGTTTTTT.

The chain links TRBV10-3 to TRBJ2-3; 15 nucleotides align to TRBD2. In germline, CDR1 is ENHRY, CDR2 SYGVKD. The CDR3 loop spans 18 amino acids. V was pared by 3 bases and J by 4 bases, with 8 bases of the junction left unmatched. CDR3 protein: CAISDGLAGGPGSDTQYF. CDR3 DNA sequence: TGTGCCATCAGTGATGGACTAGCGGGGGGGCCGGGCTCAGATACGCAGTATTTT.

The chain recombines TRBV5-1 with TRBJ1-1; D gene unclear. Germline lookup yields CDR1 SGHRS and CDR2 YFSETQ. CDR3 size: 13 residues. V dropped 1 base and J dropped 3 bases, with 7 bases sitting between them. CDR3 sequence (DNA): TGCGCCAGCAGCTTGAGAACAGACACTGAAGCTTTCTTT. Translating it yields CASSLRTDTEAFF.